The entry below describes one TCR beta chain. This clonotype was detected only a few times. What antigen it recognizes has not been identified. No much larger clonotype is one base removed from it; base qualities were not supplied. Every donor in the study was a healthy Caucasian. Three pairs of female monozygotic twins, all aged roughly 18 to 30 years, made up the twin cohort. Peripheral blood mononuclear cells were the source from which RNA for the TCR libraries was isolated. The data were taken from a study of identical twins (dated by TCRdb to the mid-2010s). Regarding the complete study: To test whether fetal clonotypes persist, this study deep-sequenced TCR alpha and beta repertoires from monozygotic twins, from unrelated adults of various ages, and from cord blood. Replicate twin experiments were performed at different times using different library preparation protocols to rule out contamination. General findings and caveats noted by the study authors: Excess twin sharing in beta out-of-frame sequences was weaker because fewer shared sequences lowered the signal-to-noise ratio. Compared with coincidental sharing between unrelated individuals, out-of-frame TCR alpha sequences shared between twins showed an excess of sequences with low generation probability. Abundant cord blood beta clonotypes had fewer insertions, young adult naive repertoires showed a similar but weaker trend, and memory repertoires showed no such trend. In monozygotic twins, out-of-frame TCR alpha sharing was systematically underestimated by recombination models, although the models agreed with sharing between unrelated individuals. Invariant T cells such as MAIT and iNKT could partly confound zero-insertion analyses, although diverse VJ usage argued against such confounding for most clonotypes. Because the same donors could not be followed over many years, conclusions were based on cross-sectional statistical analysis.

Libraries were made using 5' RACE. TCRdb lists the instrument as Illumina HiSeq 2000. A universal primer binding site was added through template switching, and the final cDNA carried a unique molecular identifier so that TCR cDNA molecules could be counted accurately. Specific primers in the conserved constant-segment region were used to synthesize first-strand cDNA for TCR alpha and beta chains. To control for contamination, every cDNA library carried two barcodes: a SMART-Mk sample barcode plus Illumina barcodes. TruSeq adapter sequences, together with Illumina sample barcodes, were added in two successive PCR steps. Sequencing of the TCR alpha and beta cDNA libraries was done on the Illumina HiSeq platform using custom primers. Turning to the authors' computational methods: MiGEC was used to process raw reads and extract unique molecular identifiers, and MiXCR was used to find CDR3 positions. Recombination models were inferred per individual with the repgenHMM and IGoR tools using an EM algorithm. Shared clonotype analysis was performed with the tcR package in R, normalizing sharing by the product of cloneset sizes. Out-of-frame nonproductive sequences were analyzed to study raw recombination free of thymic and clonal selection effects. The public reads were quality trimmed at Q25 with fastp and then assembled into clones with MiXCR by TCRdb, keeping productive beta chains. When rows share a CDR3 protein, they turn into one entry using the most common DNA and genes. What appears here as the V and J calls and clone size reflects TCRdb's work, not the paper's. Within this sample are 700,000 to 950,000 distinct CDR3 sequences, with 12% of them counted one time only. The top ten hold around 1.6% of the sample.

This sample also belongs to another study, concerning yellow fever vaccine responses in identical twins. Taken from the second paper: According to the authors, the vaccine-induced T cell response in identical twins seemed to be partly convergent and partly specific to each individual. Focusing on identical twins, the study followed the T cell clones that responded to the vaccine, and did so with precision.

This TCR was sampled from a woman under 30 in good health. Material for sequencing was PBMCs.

The DNA reads TGTGCCAGCAGCTGGCTGGGGCAGGGCGAGACTGAAGCTTTCTTT. This encodes CASSWLGQGETEAFF. The V and J genes are TRBV3-1 and TRBJ1-1; the best D guess is TRBD1, with 5 bases matching. Based on the germline V gene (reference sequence), the CDR1 and CDR2 sequences are LGHDT and YNNKEL. The CDR3 spans 15 residues, from the cysteine through the phenylalanine. This entry keeps only the CDR3 DNA: 45 bases, framed from base 1. Trimming takes 5 bases from V and 5 bases from J, and the germline ends sit 18 bases apart.